This T cell receptor beta chain was captured by sequencing in a study of tumor and adjacent non-tumor tissue in lung cancer. Study at large: Patients were aged roughly 31 to 76, about ten men and 4 to 6 women, stage I to III. Study-level results: In normal lung, the top 100 clones were significantly more dominant than in tumor. Significantly higher TCR diversity was found in tumor than normal lung.

The library came from three nested PCR rounds adapted from ARM-PCR protocols. TCRdb re-called the multiplex PCR reads with MiXCR, one entry per CDR3 protein. The data show roughly 67,000 distinct CDR3 sequences, 50% to 60% seen once. The CDR3 sequence is 16 residues long. Germline CDR1 is KGHSH and CDR2 is LQKENI. With respect to this clonotype: Its specificity is not known. The junction shows a germline mismatch at one end, possibly a read error.

This sample's RNA came from whole unsorted tissue. The sample consisted of lung tumor tissue. This clonotype was obtained from a man aged 45-65 years with non-small cell lung cancer. The chain recombines TRBV18 with TRBJ2-2, with a possible D match to TRBD2 (5 bases). CDR3: CASSLNPVHNTGELLF. The CDR3 DNA reads as TGTGCCAGCTCACTGAACCCCGTACATAACACCGGGGAGCTGCTTTTT.